One and the same sample provided the 5 T cell receptor beta chains below, sequenced in a study of CD8 T cells in Susac syndrome. With random hexamers, 0.5 to 1 ug RNA was reverse transcribed. TCRdb itself ran the immunoSEQ multiplex PCR reads through MiXCR, one entry per CDR3 protein. The table shows about 150,000 distinct CDR3 sequences, with about 95% occurring only once. The sample taken for sequencing was CD4+ T cells from PBMCs. These receptors came from a human donor with Susac syndrome.

The chain combines TRBV2 with TRBJ1-5; 9 positions agree with TRBD1. Germline V lookup: CDR1 SNHLY, CDR2 FYNNEI. Trimming took 8 bases from V and 3 from J; bases not matched to a gene: 8. This CDR3 is built from 15 residues. The CDR3 DNA sequence: TGTGCCAGCGGCTGGCGGGACAGGGCCAATCAGCCCCAGCATTTT. Its protein is CASGWRDRANQPQHF.

V gene TRBV3-1 combines with J gene TRBJ2-1; possibly TRBD2 for D (6 bases). This CDR3 has 14 residues. CDR1 is LGHDT and CDR2 is YNNKEL in the germline V gene (reference sequence). V lost 5 bases and J 8 bases, leaving 16 bases between the germline ends. The CDR3 spells CASSSRARGHEQFF. In DNA form, the CDR3 reads TGTGCCAGCAGCTCCAGAGCGCGGGGTCATGAGCAGTTCTTC.

This sequence joins TRBV29-1 and TRBJ2-5, with no clear D. In germline, CDR1 is SQVTM, CDR2 ANQGSEA. This CDR3 region has 11 residues. The V and J ends lost 4 bases and 5 bases respectively, with 8 bases between them. Here the CDR3 reads CSVGGRETQYF. The CDR3, as DNA: TGCAGCGTTGGTGGAAGGGAGACCCAGTACTTC.

V is TRBV21-1 and J is TRBJ2-5; the table's D call TRBD1 went unverified against the DNA. TRBV21-1 is described as a pseudogene. This CDR3 has 14 amino acids. Written as DNA, the CDR3 is TGTGCCAGCAGCAAAAGAGGCGCACCGGAGACCCAGTACTTC. It translates to CASSKRGAPETQYF.

This sequence joins TRBV25-1 and TRBJ2-7; 8 bases map to TRBD1. Losses at the gene ends were 0 bases for V and 6 bases for J; bases not matched to a gene: 4. The CDR3 contains 14 residues. In germline, CDR1 is MGHDK, CDR2 SYGVNS. The CDR3 DNA reads as TGTGCCAGCAGTGAATACCTACAGGGGGTCGAGCAGTACTTC. Translating it yields CASSEYLQGVEQYF.